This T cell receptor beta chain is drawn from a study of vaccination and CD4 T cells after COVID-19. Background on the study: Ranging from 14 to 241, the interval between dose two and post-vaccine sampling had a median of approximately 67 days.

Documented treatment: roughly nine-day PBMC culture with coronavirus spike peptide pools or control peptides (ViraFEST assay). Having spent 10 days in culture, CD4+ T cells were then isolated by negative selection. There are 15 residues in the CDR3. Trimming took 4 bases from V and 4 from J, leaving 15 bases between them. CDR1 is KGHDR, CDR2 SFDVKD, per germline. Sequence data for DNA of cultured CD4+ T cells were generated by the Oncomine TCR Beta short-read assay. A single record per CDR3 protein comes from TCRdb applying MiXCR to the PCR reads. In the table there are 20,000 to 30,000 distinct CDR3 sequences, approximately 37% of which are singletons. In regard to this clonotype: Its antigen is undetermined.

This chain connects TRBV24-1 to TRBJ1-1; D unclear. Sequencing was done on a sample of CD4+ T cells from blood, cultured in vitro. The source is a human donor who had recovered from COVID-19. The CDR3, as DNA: TGTGCCACCAGTGACCCTAAGGCGTCGCGCACTGAAGCTTTCTTT. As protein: CATSDPKASRTEAFF.